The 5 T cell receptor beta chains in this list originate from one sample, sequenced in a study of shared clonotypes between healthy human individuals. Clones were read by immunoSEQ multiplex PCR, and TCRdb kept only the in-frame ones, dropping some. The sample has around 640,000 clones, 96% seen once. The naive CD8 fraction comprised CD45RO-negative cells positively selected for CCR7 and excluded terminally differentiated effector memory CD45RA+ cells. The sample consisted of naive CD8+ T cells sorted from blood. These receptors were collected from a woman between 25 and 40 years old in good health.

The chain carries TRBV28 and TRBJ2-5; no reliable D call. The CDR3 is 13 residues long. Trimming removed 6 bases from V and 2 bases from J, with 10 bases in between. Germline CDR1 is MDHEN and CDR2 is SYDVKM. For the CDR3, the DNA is TGTGCCAGCAGCCAGTTGAGTCAAGAGACCCAGTACTTC. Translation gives CASSQLSQETQYF.

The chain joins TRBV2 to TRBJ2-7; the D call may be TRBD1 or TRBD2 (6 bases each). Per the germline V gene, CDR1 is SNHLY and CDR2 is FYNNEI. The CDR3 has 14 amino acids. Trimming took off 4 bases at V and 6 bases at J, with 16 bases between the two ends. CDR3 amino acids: CASSGSGAEGEQYF. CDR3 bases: TGTGCCAGCAGTGGATCGGGGGCGGAGGGCGAGCAGTACTTC. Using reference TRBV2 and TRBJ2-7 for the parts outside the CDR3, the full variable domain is EPEVTQTPSHQVTQMGQEVILRCVPISNHLYFYWYRQILGQKVEFLVSFYNNEISEKSEIFDDQFSVERPDGSNFTLKIRSTKLEDSAMYFCASSGSGAEGEQYFGPGTRLTVT.

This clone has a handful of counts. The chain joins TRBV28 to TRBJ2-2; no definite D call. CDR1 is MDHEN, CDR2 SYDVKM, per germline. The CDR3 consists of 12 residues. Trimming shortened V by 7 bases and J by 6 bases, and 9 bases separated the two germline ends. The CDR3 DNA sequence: TGTGCCAGCAATGGAAATGCCGGGGAGCTGTTTTTT. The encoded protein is CASNGNAGELFF.

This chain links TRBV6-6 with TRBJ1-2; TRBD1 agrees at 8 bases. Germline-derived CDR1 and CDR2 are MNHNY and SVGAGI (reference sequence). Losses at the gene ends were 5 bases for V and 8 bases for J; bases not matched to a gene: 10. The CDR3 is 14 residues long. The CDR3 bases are TGTGCCAGCAGTCAAGGACAGGGTTTGATAGGCTACACCTTC. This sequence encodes CASSQGQGLIGYTF.

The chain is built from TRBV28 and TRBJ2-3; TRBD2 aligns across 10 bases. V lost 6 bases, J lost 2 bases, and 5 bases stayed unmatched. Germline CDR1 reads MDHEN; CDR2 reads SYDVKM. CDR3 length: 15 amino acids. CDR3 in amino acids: CASRRGLADTDTQYF. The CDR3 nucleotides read TGTGCCAGCAGGCGAGGACTAGCGGACACAGATACGCAGTATTTT.